These T cell receptor beta chains were read from a single sample in a study of cytomegalovirus exposure and HLA in healthy donors. Some clones are missing from TCRdb's copy, which holds only in-frame ones; the method was immunoSEQ multiplex PCR. The sample has 150,000 to 200,000 clones, roughly nine tenths seen once. Sample: PBMCs. These receptors originate from a woman in her twenties or thirties in good health and CMV-seronegative. Both conserved end residues are part of each CDR3. Fields, in order: J gene, V gene, CDR3 protein.

>TRBJ2-5|TRBV11-1
CASSTNGLSVETQYF
>TRBJ2-7|TRBV5-4
CASRTHTSYEQYF
>TRBJ2-3|TRBV2
CASSEQAAPSTDTQYF
>TRBJ2-2|TRBV4-1
CASSQDYRTSNTGELFF
>TRBJ2-1|TRBV4-3
CASSQSRGGRGYGEQFF
>TRBJ2-4|TRBV11-1
CASSPAVRAKNIQYF
>TRBJ2-3|TRBV5-4
CASSLGLAGTTDTQYF
>TRBJ2-2|TRBV5-1
CASSPYTAGYTGELFF
>TRBJ2-3|TRBV27
CATRRDITDTQYF
>TRBJ2-7|TRBV28
CASSFPGQGSYEQYF
>TRBJ2-5|TRBV19
CASSPKLGTGQETQYF
>TRBJ1-3|TRBV28
CASSLYIGPGNTIYF
>TRBJ1-5|TRBV9
CASSGIFPGTDQVKYSNQPQHF
>TRBJ1-1|TRBV5-1
CASSLDDIQGPTEAFF
>TRBJ1-3|TRBV27
CASSPWTGRSGNTIYF
>TRBJ2-3|TRBV27
CASSLSAGLAGALTDTQYF
>TRBJ2-1|TRBV6-5
CASSYTDGYNEQFF
>TRBJ2-5|TRBV7-9
CASSPDKTGNHQETQYF
>TRBJ2-7|TRBV27
CASSWGGHSSYEQYF
>TRBJ1-1|TRBV5-6
CASSKQGIRLMNTEAFF
>TRBJ2-2|TRBV7-2
CASTQDRVTGELFF
>TRBJ2-5|TRBV5-6
CASSLESETQYF
>TRBJ2-3|TRBV7-2
CASSLALALADTQYF
>TRBJ2-5|TRBV7-7
CASRNHKDLTQYF
>TRBJ1-3|TRBV29-1
CSVEYSGNTIYF
>TRBJ2-7|TRBV28
CASSSVRVSYEQYF
>TRBJ2-1|TRBV6-6
CASRHTGGPYNEQFF
>TRBJ2-7|TRBV4-1
CASSQDRRGWEQYF
>TRBJ1-1|TRBV4-2
CASSQVRGITEAFF
>TRBJ1-2|TRBV6-1
CASSAKPTGMYYGYTF
>TRBJ2-5|TRBV7-7
CASSPKERKETQYF
>TRBJ2-7|TRBV5-4
CASSSIGQGPTYEQYF
>TRBJ2-7|TRBV18
CASSAGTLGRYEQYF
>TRBJ1-2|TRBV7-9
CASSLGQRIYGYTF
>TRBJ2-3|TRBV20-1
CSPGLADTQYF
>TRBJ2-3|TRBV7-8
CASSLEADTDTQYF
>TRBJ1-2|TRBV11-3
CASSSNQGEGYTF
>TRBJ1-5|TRBV28
CASSIPNQPQHF
>TRBJ1-6|TRBV7-3
CASSLNPRGNSPLHF
>TRBJ2-2|TRBV19
CASSEQASIGELFF
>TRBJ1-2|TRBV6-1
CASLEGGRGQGYTF
>TRBJ1-1|TRBV11-1
CASSLEGLVAGGHTEAFF
>TRBJ2-1|TRBV27
CATGEREGRNEQFF
>TRBJ1-1|TRBV9
CASSVGGDQGNTEAFF
>TRBJ2-5|TRBV2
CASRGNGETQYF
>TRBJ2-7|TRBV5-5
CASSLSPLDEQYF
>TRBJ2-2|TRBV7-6
CASSWTSGSYTGELFF
>TRBJ1-1|TRBV6-6
CASSYQGGTEAFF
>TRBJ1-1|TRBV19
CAAGPQNTEAFF
>TRBJ2-7|TRBV9
CASSGNGYEQYF
>TRBJ1-3|TRBV29-1
CSVRSVSGNTIYF
>TRBJ1-5|TRBV18
CASSPPGGQPQHF
>TRBJ1-4|TRBV6-1
CASSIGISTNEKLFF
>TRBJ2-1|TRBV5-4
CASSYRTLAGALLDEQFF
>TRBJ2-7|TRBV29-1
CSVEKDYEQYF